A selection of T cell receptor beta chains follows, all from one sample in a study of blood T cell repertoires in COVID-19. Sequencing used immunoSEQ multiplex PCR; TCRdb keeps in-frame clones, though not all of them. The sample has roughly 360,000 clones, about 90% seen once; the top ten hold 1.3%. Sequenced: PBMCs or T cells enriched from blood (not recorded which). These receptors came from a man aged 30-40 years who had recovered from COVID-19. Each CDR3 is given with its conserved first and last residue. A D gene is named only where the DNA matches it firmly. A clone size is listed for some rows: how often the clone was seen (once, few, many), or a class if it is expanded.

size,J,V,D,CDR3,DNA
.,TRBJ2-1,TRBV20-1,TRBD2,CSASLAGLGNEQFF,TGCAGTGCTAGTCTAGCGGGACTGGGCAATGAGCAGTTCTTC
.,TRBJ1-1,TRBV29-1,.,CSASWGANTEAFF,TGCAGCGCCTCTTGGGGAGCGAACACTGAAGCTTTCTTT
.,TRBJ1-2,TRBV6-6,TRBD1,CASSPSPGQNYGYTF,TGTGCCAGCAGTCCCTCGCCGGGACAGAACTATGGCTACACCTTC
.,TRBJ1-5,TRBV19,.,CASYGQGSQPQHF,TGTGCCAGTTATGGGCAGGGTAGTCAGCCCCAGCATTTT
.,TRBJ1-6,TRBV7-9,.,CASSPQGNNSPLHF,TGTGCCAGCAGCCCTCAGGGAAATAATTCACCCCTCCACTTT
.,TRBJ1-2,TRBV3-1/TRBV3-2,TRBD1,CASSGQGVLANYGYTF,TGTGCCAGCAGCGGACAGGGCGTTTTAGCTAACTATGGCTACACCTTC
.,TRBJ2-3,TRBV12-3/TRBV12-4,TRBD2,CANSGGATDTQYF,TGTGCCAACAGCGGGGGGGCAACAGATACGCAGTATTTT
.,TRBJ1-2,TRBV6-5,TRBD1,CASSSQGAVYGYTF,TGTGCCAGCAGCTCACAGGGGGCGGTCTATGGCTACACCTTC
.,TRBJ2-7,TRBV7-8,TRBD1,CASSSEQGQGYEQYF,TGTGCCAGCAGCTCGGAACAGGGGCAGGGATACGAGCAGTACTTC
once,TRBJ1-4,TRBV5-1,.,CASSLRGSTNEKLFF,TGCGCCAGCAGCTTGAGGGGTTCAACTAATGAAAAACTGTTTTTT
.,TRBJ2-7,TRBV6-5,TRBD1,CASSQVRGYEQYF,TGTGCCAGCAGTCAGGTCAGGGGGTACGAGCAGTACTTC
.,TRBJ1-2,TRBV7-9,TRBD1,CASSPQGQFTAGYTF,TGTGCCAGCAGCCCACAGGGACAGTTCACCGCTGGCTACACCTTC
once,TRBJ1-3,TRBV2,.,CASEAILAGNTIYF,TGTGCCAGCGAAGCGATCTTGGCCGGAAACACCATATATTTT
.,TRBJ2-2,TRBV18,TRBD1,CASSLDRGRSGELFF,TGTGCCAGCTCACTCGACAGGGGCCGTTCCGGGGAGCTGTTTTTT
.,TRBJ2-3,TRBV4-2,TRBD1,CASSQQQGAGDTQYF,TGTGCCAGCAGCCAACAGCAGGGGGCTGGTGATACGCAGTATTTT
.,TRBJ1-6,TRBV9,TRBD1,CASSPGQGNSPLHF,TGTGCCAGCAGCCCAGGACAGGGTAATTCGCCCCTCCACTTT
once,TRBJ1-1,TRBV10-2,.,CASTDPRTEAFF,TGCGCCAGCACTGACCCGAGGACAGAAGCTTTCTTT
.,TRBJ1-2,TRBV27,.,CASSPTGSGYGYTF,TGTGCCAGCAGTCCCACGGGGTCTGGCTATGGCTACACCTTC
.,TRBJ1-2,TRBV4-3,.,CASSQAGRANYGYTF,TGCGCCAGCAGCCAAGCCGGCCGGGCTAACTATGGCTACACCTTC
.,TRBJ2-5,TRBV5-5,.,CASSLAGGGETQYF,TGTGCCAGCAGCTTGGCTGGGGGCGGGGAGACCCAGTACTTC
.,TRBJ2-7,TRBV2,TRBD1,CASVQGFEQYF,TGTGCCAGTGTACAGGGGTTCGAGCAGTACTTC
.,TRBJ2-1,TRBV18,.,CASSPPRNGEQFF,TGTGCCAGCTCACCCCCCCGTAACGGTGAGCAGTTCTTC
.,TRBJ1-1,TRBV9,.,CASSTQVGNTEAFF,TGTGCCAGCAGCACACAGGTCGGGAACACTGAAGCTTTCTTT
few,TRBJ2-5,TRBV5-4,TRBD2,CASSPAGTRGETQYF,TGTGCCAGCAGCCCAGCTGGGACTAGGGGAGAGACCCAGTACTTC
.,TRBJ1-4,TRBV27,TRBD1,CASSYGTGGDEKLFF,TGTGCCAGCAGCTATGGGACAGGGGGCGATGAAAAACTGTTTTTT
.,TRBJ1-1,TRBV19,.,CASSIVATGFGTEAFF,TGTGCCAGTAGTATAGTGGCCACAGGGTTCGGCACTGAAGCTTTCTTT
.,TRBJ1-2,TRBV11-3,.,CASTYLSGNYGYTF,TGTGCCAGCACTTACTTAAGTGGTAACTATGGCTACACCTTC
.,TRBJ1-1,TRBV19,TRBD1,CASLSPGRGRAFF,TGTGCCAGTTTAAGTCCCGGAAGGGGGCGGGCTTTCTTT
.,TRBJ1-4,TRBV7-9,TRBD1,CASSQRQGEKLFF,TGTGCCAGCAGCCAACGACAGGGCGAAAAACTGTTTTTT
.,TRBJ1-2,TRBV6-5,.,CASSYLGNYGYTF,TGTGCCAGCAGTTACCTCGGTAACTATGGCTACACCTTC
.,TRBJ2-1,TRBV30,.,CAWSVSYYEQFF,TGTGCCTGGAGTGTCTCCTACTATGAGCAGTTCTTC
.,TRBJ2-5,TRBV11-3,TRBD1,CASSLDGTGETQYF,TGTGCCAGCAGCTTAGATGGGACAGGGGAGACCCAGTACTTC
.,TRBJ1-3,TRBV4-3,.,CASSHGSSSGNTIYF,TGCGCCAGCAGCCACGGGAGCTCCTCTGGAAACACCATATATTTT
.,TRBJ1-6,TRBV25-1,TRBD1,CASSLDRVESPLHF,TGTGCCAGCAGCCTCGACAGGGTAGAGTCACCCCTCCACTTT
.,TRBJ2-7,TRBV11-2,.,CASSLAAVGSGEQYF,TGTGCCAGCAGCTTGGCGGCCGTGGGGAGTGGCGAGCAGTACTTC
.,TRBJ1-5,TRBV19,TRBD1,CASSTILGGPLAQPQHF,TGTGCCAGTAGTACCATCTTAGGGGGCCCCCTAGCTCAGCCCCAGCATTTT
.,TRBJ2-2,TRBV18,.,CASSPTGTGELFF,TGTGCCAGCTCTCCTACGGGCACCGGGGAGCTGTTTTTT
.,TRBJ1-1,TRBV9,TRBD1,CASSVAQTGGRTEAFF,TGTGCCAGCAGCGTAGCCCAGACAGGGGGGCGGACTGAAGCTTTCTTT
few,TRBJ1-1,TRBV7-9,.,CASTAPQGRNTEAFF,TGTGCCAGCACTGCCCCCCAGGGGCGGAACACTGAAGCTTTCTTT
.,TRBJ2-1,TRBV5-1,.,CASSFSGSDNEQFF,TGCGCCAGCAGTTTCTCGGGGTCGGACAATGAGCAGTTCTTC
.,TRBJ1-1,TRBV7-2,TRBD1,CASSLEAGGVTEAFF,TGTGCCAGCAGCTTAGAGGCAGGGGGTGTCACTGAAGCTTTCTTT
.,TRBJ1-4,TRBV9,TRBD1,CASSEQGANEKLFF,TGTGCCAGCAGCGAACAGGGGGCTAATGAAAAACTGTTTTTT
.,TRBJ1-5,TRBV30,.,CACSGLSNQPQHF,TGTGCCTGCTCAGGACTTAGCAATCAGCCCCAGCATTTT
.,TRBJ1-6,TRBV7-9,.,CASGATNSPLHF,TGTGCCAGCGGGGCAACGAATTCACCCCTCCACTTT
once,TRBJ1-1,TRBV5-1,.,CASSLGPTEAFF,TGCGCCAGCAGCTTGGGGCCTACTGAAGCTTTCTTT
few,TRBJ1-1,TRBV7-9,TRBD1,CASSLATGGQTEAFF,TGTGCCAGCAGCTTAGCGACAGGGGGTCAGACTGAAGCTTTCTTT
.,TRBJ2-2,TRBV7-9,TRBD1,CASSLMRGRYTGELFF,TGTGCCAGCAGCTTAATGAGGGGGCGGTACACCGGGGAGCTGTTTTTT
.,TRBJ1-2,TRBV6-2/TRBV6-3,TRBD1,CASSLQGAYGYTF,TGTGCCAGCAGTCTTCAGGGGGCTTATGGCTACACCTTC
once,TRBJ2-1,TRBV5-1,.,CASSSPGTSSEQFF,TGCGCCAGCAGCTCACCCGGGACATCCAGTGAGCAGTTCTTC
.,TRBJ2-5,TRBV5-3,.,CARIQDQYF,TGTGCCAGAATTCAGGACCAGTACTTC